This TCR beta chain was captured by sequencing in a study of response to subunit inactivated influenza vaccine. TCRdb passed the RT-PCR reads through MiXCR, listing each CDR3 protein once. The table lists roughly 620,000 distinct CDR3 sequences, roughly 12% of them singletons. The CDR3 has 14 amino acids. Germline CDR1 and CDR2: SEHNR and FQNEAQ (reference sequence). V was trimmed by 8 bases and J by 8 bases, leaving 18 bases between them. In addition, the sample was reused for a study of T cells expressing NK-cell markers. According to that study: 5'RACE template switching with UMIs generated TCR beta cDNA. In several experiments, an anti-gamma-delta TCR antibody restricted sorting to alpha-beta TCR T cells. These clonotypes also led the CD3+CD56-NKG2C+ fraction in a handful of donors.

The source is a man aged 45-65 years who received an inactivated influenza vaccine. The genes are TRBV7-9 and TRBJ1-4; D unresolved. Sequenced here: PBMCs from blood, sampled on the day of vaccination. The CDR3 DNA reads as TGTGCCAGCCTTTCCGGGCCCCGGGAGGAAAAACTGTTTTTT. This encodes CASLSGPREEKLFF.